This TCR beta chain derives from a study of CD8+CD57+ T cells in acquired aplastic anemia. Study overall: On average, sorted CD4+ and CD8+ cells gave approximately 3.1 ug of DNA.

The study profiled TCR beta VDJ and CDR3 using genomic DNA as template. TCRdb re-derived calls from the reads in MiXCR, one entry per CDR3 protein. The table lists 200,000 to 250,000 distinct CDR3 sequences, approximately 57% of them singletons. This clonotype has just a few counts. From germline, CDR1 is MNHNY and CDR2 SVGAGI (reference sequence). This CDR3 has 14 residues. Trimming removed 5 bases from V and 0 bases from J; junction bases left unmatched: 3. This chain joins TRBV6-6 and TRBJ2-7; 8 bases fit TRBD1. The sample consisted of sorted CD4+, CD8+, or CD8+CD57+ T cells (not recorded which) from PBMCs. The source of this sequence is a human donor in good health. The CDR3 protein is CASSGQGHSYEQYF. The CDR3 DNA reads TGTGCCAGCAGTGGACAGGGCCACTCCTACGAGCAGTACTTC.